Here is one T cell receptor beta chain with its context. Its antigen remains unidentified. The CDR3 holds 16 amino acids from the cysteine to the phenylalanine. The DNA sequence is not available. The germline V gene gives CDR1 as SNHLY and CDR2 as FYNNEI. HCMV serostatus was determined by detecting HCMV-specific IgG in serum with a commercial ELISA kit. Ficoll density gradient centrifugation was used to isolate peripheral blood mononuclear cells from blood. The data stem from a study of T cells expressing NK-cell markers (dated by TCRdb to 2020 to 2021). Looking at the study overall: TCR beta-chain repertoires were profiled in sorted CD3+CD56+NKG2C+, CD3+CD56+NKG2C- and CD3+CD56-NKG2C+ T-cell subsets from eight donors. Of the eight sequenced donors, seven were found to be HCMV-seropositive and one was found to be HCMV-seronegative. Randomly selected healthy volunteers, three men and five women, were used as the eight sequenced donors. Illumina HiSeq 2000/2500, MiSeq or NextSeq was used to sequence libraries as 2 x 150 bp reads.

General study outcomes and caveats: In six donors, the dominant CD3+CD56+NKG2C+ clonotypes ranked among the top 10 CD8+ clonotypes, making up roughly 1.0-7.0% of CD8+ T cells. Those dominant clonotypes were again the most abundant among CD3+CD56-NKG2C+ cells in several donors, at about 25-65%. Whether the expanded NKG2C-expressing T cell clones were specific for HCMV antigens remained unclear.

These reads were obtained on an Illumina HiSeq 2000. TCR beta cDNA libraries were made by 5'RACE template switching that added a universal primer site and unique molecular identifiers. cDNA synthesis was primed from the TCR beta constant segment and was followed by two successive PCR amplification steps. On the study's bioinformatics: MIGEC was used to demultiplex reads and group reads by UMI, and MiTCR was used to assemble and quantify clonotypes. Only TCR cDNA sequences supported by at least two reads were kept to exclude erroneous sequences. Downstream repertoire analysis used the tcR package, and clonotypes were matched across fractions by CDR3 nucleotide sequence plus V segment. VDJmatch was used to annotate antigen specificity against VDJdb, with one amino acid substitution in CDR3 allowed. After TCRdb reprocessed the reads, each CDR3 protein sequence was kept as one row, without DNA. The V and J calls and clone size come from TCRdb's table, not from the authors' own analysis. The sample table on file contains 550,000 to 600,000 distinct CDR3 sequences. The top ten hold 3% to 4.5% of the sample.

The TCR comes from a man younger than 30 in good health. Donor details come from another sample of the same person, matched by shared clones. Rearrangement joined TRBV2 to TRBJ1-2; the D call from TCRdb, TRBD1, cannot be confirmed without DNA. Sample: blood T cells: a sorted CD56 or NKG2C T cell subset, CD4+ or CD8+ T cells, or bulk PBMC T cells (not recorded which). This receptor carries the CDR3 CASSPGTGLIYYGYTF.